These 25 T cell receptor beta chains were sequenced from one sample in a study of chemoradiotherapy in HPV16-positive cancers. The protocol was immunoSEQ multiplex PCR, while the TCRdb copy is restricted to in-frame clones and leaves out a portion. The table includes 14,000 or so clones, roughly 70% detected once. The sample was acquired from a patient who underwent chemoradiotherapy. These receptors were collected from a human donor with HPV-associated anogenital cancer.

This clone was observed a handful of times. The rearrangement uses TRBV4-1 and TRBJ2-1, with TRBD2 matching over 11 bases. CDR3 length: 15 amino acids. The germline V gene encodes CDR1 MGHRA and CDR2 YSYEKL. V shed 2 bases, J shed 4 bases, and the junction held 1 base outside the gene matches. The CDR3 region has the DNA TGCGCCAGCAGCCAATCTAGCGGGGGGTACAATGAGCAGTTCTTC. Translated, it gives CASSQSSGGYNEQFF.

The chain joins TRBV11-3 to TRBJ2-3; D is undetermined. CDR1 is SGHNT, CDR2 YENEEA, per germline. There are 12 residues in the CDR3. The V end lost 0 bases, the J end lost 4 bases, and 2 bases lay between the germline ends. The chain's CDR3 is CASSLDSDTQYF. Here the CDR3 DNA reads TGTGCCAGCAGCTTAGATTCAGATACGCAGTATTTT. Combining the CDR3 with reference TRBV11-3 and TRBJ2-3 gives the whole variable domain EAGVVQSPRYKIIEKKQPVAFWCNPISGHNTLYWYLQNLGQGPELLIRYENEEAVDDSQLPKDRFSAERLKGVDSTLKIQPAELGDSAVYLCASSLDSDTQYFGPGTRLTVL.

CDR3 in amino acids: CASRGYSTYNSPLHF. Written as DNA, the CDR3 is TGTGCCAGCAGGGGTTACAGTACCTATAATTCACCCCTCCACTTT. The chain combines TRBV28 with TRBJ1-6; D gene ambiguous. This CDR3 is built from 15 residues. V lost 6 bases, J lost 2 bases, and 11 bases lay in between. Germline V gene data show CDR1 as MDHEN and CDR2 as SYDVKM. Complete variable domain (other parts from reference TRBV28 and TRBJ1-6): DVKVTQSSRYLVKRTGEKVFLECVQDMDHENMFWYRQDPGLGLRLIYFSYDVKMKEKGDIPEGYSVSREKKERFSLILESASTNQTSMYLCASRGYSTYNSPLHFGNGTRLTVT.

V usage is TRBV6-5 and J usage is TRBJ2-7; 12 nucleotides align to TRBD1. The CDR3 has 16 residues. The V gene end was trimmed by 0 bases and the J gene end by 3 bases; junction bases not matched to a gene: 3. In germline, CDR1 is MNHEY, CDR2 SVGAGI. The CDR3 DNA reads as TGTGCCAGCAGTTACTCGGGGACAGGGGGCCTCTACGAGCAGTACTTC. It is translated as CASSYSGTGGLYEQYF.

V gene TRBV4-3 combines with J gene TRBJ2-2, with D possibly matching TRBD2 (6 bases). V lost 1 base, J lost 5 bases, and 17 bases lay in between. CDR3 length: 17 residues. Germline V gives CDR1 LGHNA, CDR2 YSLEER. The CDR3 loop is CASSQGDRAGTTGELFF. DNA of the CDR3: TGCGCCAGCAGCCAAGGCGACCGCGCAGGGACTACCGGGGAGCTGTTTTTT.

V usage is TRBV7-9 and J usage is TRBJ1-4; D gene ambiguous. The CDR3 extends over 14 amino acids. Germline V gene sequence: CDR1 SEHNR, CDR2 FQNEAQ (reference sequence). Trimming removed 5 bases at V and 8 bases at J, with 15 bases between. CDR3 sequence (DNA): TGTGCCAGCAGCCAGCAGGCAGGAGTGGAAAAACTGTTTTTT. Its protein is CASSQQAGVEKLFF.

The chain employs TRBV4-2 and TRBJ2-2; 7 nucleotides line up with TRBD2. This CDR3 is 14 amino acids long. V shed 5 bases and J 4 bases; nucleotides not matched to a gene: 4. Germline V gene data show CDR1 as LGHNA and CDR2 as YNFKEQ. CDR3 DNA sequence: TGTGCCAGCAGCAGACTAGCAAGCACCGGGGAGCTGTTTTTT. This encodes CASSRLASTGELFF.

The CDR3 is CASSFNGGAGEQFF. The CDR3 bases are TGCGCCAGCAGCTTCAACGGGGGGGCTGGAGAGCAGTTCTTC. The chain carries TRBV5-1 and TRBJ2-1; 8 nucleotides align to TRBD2. The CDR3 extends over 14 amino acids. The trim removed 2 bases at V and 10 bases at J, leaving 8 bases unmatched. Per the germline V gene, CDR1 is SGHRS and CDR2 is YFSETQ.

V gene TRBV7-8 combines with J gene TRBJ1-5; D is unresolved. The CDR3 consists of 18 residues. CDR1 and CDR2 from the germline V gene are SGHVS and FQNEAQ. Trimming took 1 base from V and 0 from J, leaving 16 bases between them. CDR3 in DNA: TGTGCCAGCAGCTTAGTCGCAGAACTTCCGTATAGCAATCAGCCCCAGCATTTT. Amino acids: CASSLVAELPYSNQPQHF.

The J gene is TRBJ2-3, the V gene TRBV7-7; D could derive from TRBD1 or TRBD2 (5 bases each). V was cut by 5 bases and J by 1 base, with 10 bases left in between. CDR3 length: 14 residues. Germline V gene data show CDR1 as SSHAT and CDR2 as FNYEAQ (reference sequence). CDR3 coding DNA: TGTGCCAGCAGCCAGACGGGGCGCACAGATACGCAGTATTTT. It yields the protein CASSQTGRTDTQYF. The whole variable domain, filled in from reference TRBV7-7 and TRBJ2-3, reads GAGVSQSPRYKVTKRGQDVTLRCDPISSHATLYWYQQALGQGPEFLTYFNYEAQPDKSGLPSDRFSAERPEGSISTLTIQRTEQRDSAMYRCASSQTGRTDTQYFGPGTRLTVL.

The chain is built from TRBV2 and TRBJ2-7; possibly TRBD1 or TRBD2 for D (5 bases each). Trimming pared 7 bases from V and 0 bases from J, leaving 13 bases between. CDR3 length: 14 residues. The germline V gene encodes CDR1 SNHLY and CDR2 FYNNEI. The chain's CDR3 is CASTPDGGSYEQYF. CDR3 nucleotides: TGTGCCAGCACCCCGGATGGGGGCTCCTACGAGCAGTACTTC.

This chain connects TRBV9 to TRBJ2-5; 8 bases are shared with TRBD1. The J call may be incorrect, as the DNA end agrees better with TRBJ2-7. The CDR3 runs 14 residues. Germline CDR1 is SGDLS and CDR2 is YYNGEE. The CDR3 loop is CASSVLDRDGEQYF. The CDR3, as DNA: TGTGCCAGCAGCGTTTTGGACAGGGATGGCGAGCAGTACTTC.

The chain couples TRBV25-1 to TRBJ1-2, with D possibly matching TRBD1 (5 bases). CDR1 MGHDK and CDR2 SYGVNS come from the germline V gene. This CDR3 comprises 14 residues. V gave up 2 bases and J gave up 8 bases, with 15 bases separating them. The CDR3 here is CASSETGRVGGYTF. The DNA of the CDR3 is TGTGCCAGCAGTGAAACAGGCAGGGTTGGGGGCTACACCTTC.

This clone came up a few times. The chain has TRBV11-2 and TRBJ2-1; D is perhaps TRBD2 (6 bases). This CDR3 has 13 residues. Deletions cut 5 bases from V and 5 bases from J, with 10 bases between. Per the germline V gene, CDR1 is SGHAT and CDR2 is FQNNGV. The CDR3 DNA follows: TGTGCCAGCAGCGTCGGACTAAACAATGAGCAGTTCTTC. Encoded protein: CASSVGLNNEQFF.

V is TRBV19 and J is TRBJ2-5; 12 positions match TRBD1. The germline CDR1 and CDR2 sequences are LNHDA and SQIVND (reference sequence). Trimming took 0 bases from V and 4 from J; bases not matched to a gene: 6. The CDR3 runs 17 residues. As DNA, the CDR3 is TGTGCCAGTAGTATAGATTCGGGACAGGGGGCGAGAGAGACCCAGTACTTC. It yields the protein CASSIDSGQGARETQYF. The full variable domain, rest sourced from reference TRBV19 and TRBJ2-5, is DGGITQSPKYLFRKEGQNVTLSCEQNLNHDAMYWYRQDPGQGLRLIYYSQIVNDFQKGDIAEGYSVSREKKESFPLTVTSAQKNPTAFYLCASSIDSGQGARETQYFGPGTRLLVL.

Here the CDR3 reads CASSPKDRVYTGELFF. The CDR3, as DNA: TGTGCCAGCTCACCAAAGGACAGGGTATACACCGGGGAGCTGTTTTTT. V gene TRBV18 combines with J gene TRBJ2-2, with 8 nucleotides matching TRBD1. V lost 2 bases and J lost 3; bases outside the gene matches: 5. The CDR3 contains 16 residues. Germline CDR1 is KGHSH and CDR2 is LQKENI.

This chain connects TRBV10-2 to TRBJ2-5; TRBD2 aligns across 11 bases. V dropped 8 bases and J dropped 5; count of bases not matched to a gene: 10. In germline, CDR1 is WSHSY, CDR2 SAAADI. This CDR3 is 15 amino acids long. CDR3 sequence reads: CASSRSGGAWETQYF. In nucleotides, the CDR3 is TGCGCCAGCTCTCGTAGCGGGGGGGCCTGGGAGACCCAGTACTTC.

This chain connects TRBV5-1 to TRBJ2-7; maybe TRBD1 (6 bases). CDR3 size: 13 residues. V was shortened by 2 bases and J by 2 bases, with 8 bases between the two germline ends. The germline CDR1 and CDR2 sequences are SGHRS and YFSETQ. The CDR3 sequence: CASSFDRTYEQYF. Here the CDR3 DNA reads TGCGCCAGCAGCTTCGACAGGACCTACGAGCAGTACTTC.

V and J are TRBV30 and TRBJ2-5; D unclear. This CDR3 is 14 amino acids long. Per the germline V gene, CDR1 is GTSNPN and CDR2 is SVGIG (reference sequence). The V end was cut by 2 bases, the J end by 0 bases, with 10 bases between. This chain's CDR3 is CAWSMFRNQETQYF. The CDR3 DNA reads TGTGCCTGGAGTATGTTCCGGAACCAAGAGACCCAGTACTTC.

This chain joins TRBV18 and TRBJ2-5, with D unclear. The germline V gene encodes CDR1 KGHSH and CDR2 LQKENI. The CDR3 spans 16 residues. V was clipped by 1 base and J by 2 bases, with 14 bases between them. CDR3 sequence (DNA): TGTGCCAGCTCACCACAAGCAGGACGCGAACAAGAGACCCAGTACTTC. It encodes CASSPQAGREQETQYF.

This clone was detected once. The chain links TRBV7-8 to TRBJ2-1; perhaps TRBD1 as D (5 bases). V dropped 1 base and J dropped 8 bases, with 12 bases sitting between them. Germline V gives CDR1 SGHVS, CDR2 FQNEAQ. This CDR3 spans 14 amino acids. The DNA for the CDR3 is TGTGCCAGCAGCTTAGTCACAGGTCGGGATGAGCAGTTCTTC. Encoded protein: CASSLVTGRDEQFF. Together with reference TRBV7-8 and TRBJ2-1, the CDR3 gives the full variable domain: GAGVSQSPRYKVAKRGQDVALRCDPISGHVSLFWYQQALGQGPEFLTYFQNEAQLDKSGLPSDRFFAERPEGSVSTLKIQRTQQEDSAVYLCASSLVTGRDEQFFGPGTRLTVL.

The sample holds a few counts of this clone. For the CDR3, the DNA is TGTGCCAGCAGTGACGAGGGACGAAAAGAGACCCAGTACTTC. This encodes CASSDEGRKETQYF. The gene calls are TRBV6-4 and TRBJ2-5; D may be TRBD1 or TRBD2 (5 bases each). V dropped 2 bases and J dropped 3 bases, with 10 bases sitting between them. The CDR3 covers 14 residues. Germline values: CDR1 MRHNA, CDR2 SNTAGT.

This chain links TRBV10-3 with TRBJ2-7, with TRBD2 matching 11 bases. J was trimmed by 3 bases and V by 6 bases; bases with no gene match: 10. The CDR3 extends over 16 amino acids. The germline CDR1 and CDR2 sequences are ENHRY and SYGVKD. This CDR3 is CAISARTSGGNYEQYF. The CDR3 DNA follows: TGTGCCATCAGCGCCCGAACTAGCGGGGGTAACTACGAGCAGTACTTC.

The chain couples TRBV2 to TRBJ2-3; D is perhaps TRBD1 or TRBD2 (5 bases each). Germline-derived CDR1 and CDR2 are SNHLY and FYNNEI. This CDR3 is 14 amino acids long. Deletions cut 8 bases from V and 1 base from J, with 13 bases between. The CDR3 region is CASAVGAGTDTQYF. CDR3 nucleotides: TGTGCCAGCGCAGTCGGGGCGGGCACAGATACGCAGTATTTT.

This clone has just one count. The chain uses TRBV11-2 and TRBJ1-3; no reliable D call. The CDR3 is 16 amino acids. CDR1 and CDR2 (germline): SGHAT, FQNNGV. Trimming shortened V by 5 bases and J by 2 bases, and 16 bases separated the two germline ends. The CDR3 sequence is CASSPRGVETGNTIYF. The DNA for the CDR3 is TGTGCCAGCAGCCCTCGAGGTGTCGAAACTGGAAACACCATATATTTT.